This T cell receptor (beta chain) originates from a study of molecular identifiers for immune sequencing clone quantification. Across the whole study: Five portions were made in replicates from RNA of about 21,000 or 97,000 naive CD8 cells, and four underwent sequencing. Study findings and constraints: Clones above 20 RNA copies contained over 98% of effector molecules and under 1% of naive molecules.

Turning to this clonotype: What it binds is not known.

From the PCR reads, TCRdb called clonotypes with MiXCR, one entry per CDR3 protein. Of under 800,000 distinct CDR3 sequences listed, about 25% were seen once; the top ten hold about 0.73%. CDR3 length equals 12 residues. V was shortened by 7 bases and J by 5 bases, with 14 bases between the two germline ends. CDR1 and CDR2 from the germline V gene are SQVTM and ANQGSEA. Material: naive CD8+ T cells from blood, with Jurkat cell RNA spiked in. Subset defined: FACS-sorted CD8+CD4-CCR7+CD45RA+ naive T cells. The source is a human donor in good health. Some libraries in this study had Jurkat cell RNA spiked in. The rearrangement links TRBV29-1 to TRBJ2-5; TRBD2 is a possible D gene (6 bases). CDR3 sequence reads: CSASGLNETQYF. CDR3 DNA: TGCAGCGCCTCGGGACTTAACGAGACCCAGTACTTC.